Each of the 6 T cell receptor beta chains below was sequenced from the same sample in a study of technical replicates of blood from a few donors. Clones were read by immunoSEQ multiplex PCR, and TCRdb kept only the in-frame ones, dropping some. The repertoire holds approximately 70,000 clones, around 95% seen once, with 0.2% to 0.3% in the top ten. Sequences were obtained from T cells isolated from PBMCs. Receptor source: a human donor in good health.

J is TRBJ2-7 and V is TRBV12-5; tentative D call: TRBD1 (5 bases). Germline V gives CDR1 LGHNT, CDR2 FRNRAP. Trimming removed 6 bases from V and 5 bases from J, with 14 bases in between. This CDR3 is built from 13 residues. The CDR3 loop reads CASGLLGQNEQYF. As DNA, the CDR3 is TGTGCTAGTGGCCTTCTGGGGCAGAACGAGCAGTACTTC.

The chain combines TRBV2 with TRBJ2-7; D gene uncertain. CDR3 length equals 14 residues. V dropped 6 bases and J dropped 4 bases, with 16 bases sitting between them. Germline V lookup: CDR1 SNHLY, CDR2 FYNNEI. The CDR3 sequence is CASRLVLGPYEQYF. CDR3 nucleotide sequence: TGTGCCAGCAGGCTCGTTCTAGGCCCGTACGAGCAGTACTTC.

With regard to this clone: One end of the junction fails to match germline, which may point to a read error. The chain combines TRBV6-1 with TRBJ2-1, with D perhaps TRBD1 (5 bases). The CDR3 is made up of 15 amino acids. CDR1 is MNHNS and CDR2 is SASEGT in the germline V gene. The CDR3 DNA sequence: TGTGCCAGCAGTGAATGGAAGGGGTCTTACACTGAGCAGTTCTTC. It is translated as CASSEWKGSYTEQFF.

This chain uses TRBV7-3 with TRBJ1-1, with a possible D match to TRBD1 (5 bases). CDR3 size: 13 residues. Trimming removed 4 bases at V and 3 bases at J, with 9 bases between. Germline V gene data show CDR1 as SGHTA and CDR2 as FQGTGA. The CDR3 DNA reads TGTGCCAGCAGCTACCCGGGGGACACTGAAGCTTTCTTT. It specifies CASSYPGDTEAFF.

The rearrangement joins TRBV29-1 to TRBJ1-2; 11 positions agree with TRBD1. CDR3 length: 13 residues. Germline V CDR1 and CDR2: SQVTM, ANQGSEA. The ends lost 7 bases at V and 8 bases at J; junction bases unmatched: 9. The CDR3 loop reads CSDSDRGLRGYTF. The CDR3 nucleotides read TGCAGCGATTCGGACAGGGGGCTCAGGGGCTACACCTTC.

The chain uses TRBV11-2 and TRBJ2-7; 9 bases are shared with TRBD1. Per germline, CDR1 SGHAT and CDR2 FQNNGV. The CDR3 loop spans 16 amino acids. The V and J ends lost 4 bases and 0 bases, in that order; junction bases with no gene match: 7. In DNA form, the CDR3 reads TGTGCCAGCAGCTCGGCCGGGACAGGGAACTCCTACGAGCAGTACTTC. It is translated as CASSSAGTGNSYEQYF.